This T cell receptor beta chain was observed in a study of CD8 T cells in ankylosing spondylitis. Quantitative 5'-RACE with molecular barcodes generated TCR beta libraries. TCRdb redid the calling of the 5' RACE reads with MiXCR, one entry per CDR3 protein. The repertoire holds 700,000 to 850,000 distinct CDR3 sequences, with approximately 10% as singletons. V was pared by 3 bases and J by 2 bases, with 8 bases between. CDR1 and CDR2 from the germline V gene are DFQATT and SNEGSKA (reference sequence). The CDR3 covers 13 residues. This clonotype appeared a few times. The antigen is unknown. Whole-study findings and limits: Roughly eight highly homologous variants made up a TCR beta motif that seemed to typify ankylosing spondylitis blood. Earlier work had already found some motif variants in reactive arthritis synovial fluid and blood. According to the report, clones linked to the disease were significantly enriched in matched synovial fluid samples taken from ankylosing spondylitis patients.

The clonotype originates from a male donor with ankylosing spondylitis. The chain links TRBV20-1 to TRBJ2-1; D remains unclear. The sequenced material came from blood, either unsorted or a sorted T cell fraction (not recorded which). The CDR3 region has the DNA TGCAGTGCTAGTGTCCCTCCCTACAATGAGCAGTTCTTC. It yields the protein CSASVPPYNEQFF.